This T cell receptor beta chain was identified during a study of shared T cell receptors in the human thymus. Germline V CDR1 and CDR2: MGHRA, YSYEKL. Trimming shortened V by 0 bases and J by 5 bases, and 15 bases separated the two germline ends. The CDR3 runs to 16 residues. Clones were read by immunoSEQ multiplex PCR, and TCRdb kept only the in-frame ones, dropping some. This repertoire shows 700,000 or so clones, 70% to 90% found once; its top ten account for about 0.011%. This same sample was also taken into another study, of human thymus T cells. That source reports: Each of the donors was a healthy Finnish infant who was undergoing open corrective cardiac surgery for congenital heart defects. The authors found apparently biased V and J gene usage in thymic and blood repertoires. There were highly overlapping thymic repertoires among unrelated individuals, as related research reported.

The clonotype was recovered from a girl under three years old with a congenital heart defect. Input material: thymocytes. This chain connects TRBV4-1 to TRBJ2-3; D may be TRBD2 (5 bases). The CDR3 loop is CASSQDPRGLEDTQYF. The CDR3 DNA follows: TGCGCCAGCAGCCAAGACCCTCGAGGGTTGGAAGATACGCAGTATTTT.